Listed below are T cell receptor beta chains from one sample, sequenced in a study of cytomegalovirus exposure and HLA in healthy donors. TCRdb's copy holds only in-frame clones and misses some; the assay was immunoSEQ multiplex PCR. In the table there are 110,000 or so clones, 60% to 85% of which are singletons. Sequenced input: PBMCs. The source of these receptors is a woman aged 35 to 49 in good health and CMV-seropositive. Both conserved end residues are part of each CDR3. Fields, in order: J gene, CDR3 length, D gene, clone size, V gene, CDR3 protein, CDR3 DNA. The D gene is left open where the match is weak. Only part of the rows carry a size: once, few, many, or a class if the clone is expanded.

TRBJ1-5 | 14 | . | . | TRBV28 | CASSWTGGNQPQHF | TGTGCCAGCAGTTGGACGGGGGGCAATCAGCCCCAGCATTTT
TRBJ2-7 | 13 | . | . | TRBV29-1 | CSVYQGLSYEQYF | TGCAGCGTGTACCAGGGTCTATCCTACGAGCAGTACTTC
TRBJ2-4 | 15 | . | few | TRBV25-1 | CASSETGGSKNIQYF | TGTGCCAGCAGTGAAACTGGGGGGAGCAAAAACATTCAGTACTTC
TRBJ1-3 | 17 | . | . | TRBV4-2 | CASSQESVVTGGNTIYF | TGTGCCAGCAGCCAAGAGAGTGTAGTGACAGGTGGAAACACCATATATTTT
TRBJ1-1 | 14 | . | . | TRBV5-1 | CASSYSGEGRGAFF | TGCGCCAGCAGCTACTCCGGTGAGGGCCGTGGAGCTTTCTTT
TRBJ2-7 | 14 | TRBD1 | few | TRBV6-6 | CASNPGTGGGEQYF | TGTGCCAGCAATCCCGGGACAGGGGGCGGGGAGCAGTACTTC
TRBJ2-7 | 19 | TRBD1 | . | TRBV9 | CASSADERNRGRDSYEQYF | TGTGCCAGCAGCGCCGACGAGAGGAACAGGGGGCGCGACTCCTACGAGCAGTACTTC
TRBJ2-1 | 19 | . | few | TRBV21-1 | CASSKALPLGQGVYNEQFF | TGTGCCAGCAGCAAAGCGCTACCGTTAGGGCAGGGGGTTTACAATGAGCAGTTCTTC
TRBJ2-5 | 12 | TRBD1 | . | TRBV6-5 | CASSQTGETQYF | TGTGCCAGCAGCCAGACAGGGGAGACCCAGTACTTC
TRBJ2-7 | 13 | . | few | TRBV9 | CASSVARGNEQYF | TGTGCCAGCAGCGTAGCTAGGGGGAACGAGCAGTACTTC
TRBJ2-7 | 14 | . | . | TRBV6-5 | CASKRGLSSYEQYF | TGTGCCAGCAAAAGGGGCCTAAGCTCCTACGAGCAGTACTTC
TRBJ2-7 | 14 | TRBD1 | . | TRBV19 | CASSMGTGTHEQYF | TGTGCCAGTAGTATGGGGACAGGGACCCACGAGCAGTACTTC
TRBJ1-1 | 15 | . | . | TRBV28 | CASSPLLGRYTEAFF | TGTGCCAGCAGTCCCCTCCTTGGGAGGTACACTGAAGCTTTCTTT
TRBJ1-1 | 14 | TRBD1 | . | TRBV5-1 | CASSVDRGETEAFF | TGCGCCAGCAGCGTGGACAGGGGAGAAACTGAAGCTTTCTTT
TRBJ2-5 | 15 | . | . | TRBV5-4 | CASSNRQDLQETQYF | TGTGCCAGCAGCAATCGACAGGACCTCCAAGAGACCCAGTACTTC
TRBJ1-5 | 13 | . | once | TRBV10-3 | CAVTTDQGQPQHF | TGTGCCGTAACGACCGATCAGGGCCAGCCCCAGCATTTT
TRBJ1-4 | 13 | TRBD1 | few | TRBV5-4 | CASSTGDGGKLFF | TGTGCCAGCAGTACAGGGGATGGGGGAAAACTGTTTTTT
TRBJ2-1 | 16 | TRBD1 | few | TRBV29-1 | CSVEVRDRVNYNEQFF | TGCAGCGTTGAAGTCAGAGACAGGGTGAACTACAATGAGCAGTTCTTC
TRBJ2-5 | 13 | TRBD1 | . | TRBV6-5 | CASSWTGKETQYF | TGTGCCAGCAGTTGGACAGGGAAAGAGACCCAGTACTTC
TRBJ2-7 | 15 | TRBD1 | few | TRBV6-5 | CASSYRAGDSYEQYF | TGTGCCAGCAGCTACCGAGCCGGGGACAGCTACGAGCAGTACTTC
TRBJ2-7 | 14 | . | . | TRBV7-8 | CASSLVRTSHEQYF | TGTGCCAGCAGCTTAGTCCGGACTTCCCACGAGCAGTACTTC
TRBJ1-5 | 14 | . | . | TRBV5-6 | CASSLPGLDQPQHF | TGTGCCAGCAGCTTACCTGGACTGGATCAGCCCCAGCATTTT
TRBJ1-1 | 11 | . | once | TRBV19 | CASSITGEAFF | TGTGCCAGTAGTATTACGGGTGAAGCTTTCTTT
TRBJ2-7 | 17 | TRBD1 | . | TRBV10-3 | CAISEPGRDRVTYEQYF | TGTGCCATCAGTGAGCCCGGGCGGGACAGGGTGACCTACGAGCAGTACTTC
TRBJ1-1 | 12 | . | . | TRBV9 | CASSADSTEAFF | TGTGCCAGCAGCGCGGACAGCACTGAAGCTTTCTTT
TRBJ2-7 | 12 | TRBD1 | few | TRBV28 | CASSQGDYEQYF | TGTGCCAGCAGCCAGGGGGACTACGAGCAGTACTTC
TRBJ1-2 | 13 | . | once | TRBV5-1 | CASSLPGNYGYTF | TGCGCCAGCAGCTTGCCAGGGAACTATGGCTACACCTTC
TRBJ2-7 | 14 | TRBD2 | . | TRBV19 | CASSRTSGNYEQYF | TGTGCCAGTAGTCGGACTAGCGGGAACTACGAGCAGTACTTC
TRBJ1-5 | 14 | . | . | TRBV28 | CASSPPYSNQPQHF | TGTGCCAGCAGCCCCCCTTATAGCAATCAGCCCCAGCATTTT
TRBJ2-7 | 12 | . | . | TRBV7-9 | CASSSLLVEQYF | TGTGCCAGCAGCTCCCTCTTAGTGGAGCAGTACTTC
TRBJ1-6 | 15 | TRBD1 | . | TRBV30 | CAWSVTGMGGSPLHF | TGTGCCTGGAGTGTGACAGGGATGGGGGGTTCACCCCTCCACTTT
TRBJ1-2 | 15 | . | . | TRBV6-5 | CASRSNWGDFYGYTF | TGTGCCAGCAGATCCAATTGGGGGGACTTCTATGGCTACACCTTC
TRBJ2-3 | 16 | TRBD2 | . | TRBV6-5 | CASSYGSGDTTDTQYF | TGTGCCAGCAGCTACGGCAGCGGGGATACAACAGATACGCAGTATTTT
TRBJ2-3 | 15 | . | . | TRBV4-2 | CASSQEQGVGDTQYF | TGTGCCAGCAGCCAAGAACAGGGTGTGGGGGATACGCAGTATTTT
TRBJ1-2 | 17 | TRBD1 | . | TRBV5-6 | CASLPSLGDRVDYGYTF | TGTGCCAGCCTGCCATCATTAGGGGACAGGGTGGACTATGGCTACACCTTC
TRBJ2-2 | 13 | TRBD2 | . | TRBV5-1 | CASSGGDTGELFF | TGCGCCAGCAGCGGGGGGGACACCGGGGAGCTGTTTTTT
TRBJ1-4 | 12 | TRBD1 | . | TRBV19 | CASTRGQEKLFF | TGTGCCAGTACGAGGGGGCAAGAAAAACTGTTTTTT
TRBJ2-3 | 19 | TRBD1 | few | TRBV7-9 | CASSFGPSRRDRSTDTQYF | TGTGCCAGCAGCTTCGGTCCTAGCCGCCGGGACAGAAGCACAGATACGCAGTATTTT
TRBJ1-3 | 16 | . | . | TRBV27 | CASSLEGHSSGNTIYF | TGTGCCAGCAGTTTAGAAGGACACAGCTCTGGAAACACCATATATTTT
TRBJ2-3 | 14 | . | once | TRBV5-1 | CASSLEVGADTQYF | TGCGCCAGCAGCTTGGAGGTAGGGGCAGATACGCAGTATTTT
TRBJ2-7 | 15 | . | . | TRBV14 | CASSQDRGPLYEQYF | TGTGCCAGCAGCCAAGACAGGGGTCCTCTCTACGAGCAGTACTTC
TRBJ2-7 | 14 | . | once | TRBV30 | CAWSGGLGAYEQYF | TGTGCCTGGAGTGGGGGACTGGGAGCCTACGAGCAGTACTTC
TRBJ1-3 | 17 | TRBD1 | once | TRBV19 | CASTQTGQGNSGNTIYF | TGTGCCAGTACCCAGACGGGACAGGGAAACTCTGGAAACACCATATATTTT
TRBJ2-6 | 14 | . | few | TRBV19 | CASTQIRGANVLTF | TGTGCCAGTACCCAGATAAGAGGGGCCAACGTCCTGACTTTC
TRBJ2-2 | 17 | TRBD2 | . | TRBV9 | CASSVALAGLNTGELFF | TGTGCCAGCAGCGTAGCACTAGCGGGACTGAACACCGGGGAGCTGTTTTTT
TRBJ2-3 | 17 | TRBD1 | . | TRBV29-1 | CSVDTSRGRMRTDTQYF | TGCAGCGTTGATACCAGCAGGGGGCGGATGCGCACAGATACGCAGTATTTT
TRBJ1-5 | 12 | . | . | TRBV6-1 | CATQNSNQPQHF | TGTGCCACCCAAAATAGCAATCAGCCCCAGCATTTT